These 10 T cell receptor beta chains came from one sample sequenced in a study of T cell repertoires in cytomegalovirus infection. Via MiXCR, TCRdb re-called the reads, giving one row per CDR3 protein. The sample holds fewer than 900,000 distinct CDR3 sequences, under 35% seen once. Their antigen targets remain unknown. The specimen was cultured CD8+ T cells from PBMCs, collected from culture after CMV antigen stimulation. Receptors were obtained from a human donor in good health (CMV status not recorded). Some clones in this sample may be carry-over from other donors' samples.

V is TRBV15 and J is TRBJ2-2; TRBD2 agrees at 7 bases. This CDR3 region has 13 residues. Germline V gene data show CDR1 as LNHNV and CDR2 as YYDKDF (reference sequence). The V and J ends lost 7 bases and 5 bases, in that order; junction bases with no gene match: 4. CDR3 protein: CATKTSETGELFF. The DNA for the CDR3 is TGTGCCACCAAAACTAGCGAAACCGGGGAGCTGTTTTTT.

This chain joins TRBV7-9 and TRBJ1-2; D is uncertain. This CDR3 is built from 13 residues. The germline CDR1 and CDR2 sequences are SEHNR and FQNEAQ (reference sequence). V was pared by 0 bases and J by 8 bases, with 10 bases between. The CDR3 coding sequence is TGTGCCAGCAGCTTAGCGAGACGACGCGGCTACACCTTC. Translated: CASSLARRRGYTF.

This clonotype was seen more than once but under ten times. The chain links TRBV7-2 to TRBJ2-7; TRBD2 aligns across 9 bases. Losses at the gene ends were 3 bases for V and 3 bases for J; bases not matched to a gene: 3. CDR3 length: 14 amino acids. CDR1 and CDR2 from the germline V gene are SGHTA and FQGNSA. CDR3 nucleotide sequence: TGTGCCAGCAGCTTGACTAGCGGCTTCTACGAGCAGTACTTC. Its translation: CASSLTSGFYEQYF.

V gene TRBV5-1 combines with J gene TRBJ1-1; D not resolved. Germline CDR1 reads SGHRS; CDR2 reads YFSETQ. The CDR3 is 12 amino acids. Trimming removed 6 bases from V and 3 bases from J, with 9 bases in between. CDR3 bases: TGCGCCAGCACTAACACTGACACTGAAGCTTTCTTT. It is translated as CASTNTDTEAFF.

The chain is built from TRBV18 and TRBJ2-1; 9 positions match TRBD1. CDR1 and CDR2 (germline): KGHSH, LQKENI. V shed 2 bases, J shed 4 bases, and the junction held 6 bases outside the gene matches. The CDR3 runs 16 residues. CDR3 nucleotides: TGTGCCAGCTCACCAGAGGACAGGGGACCGTACAATGAGCAGTTCTTC. Translation: CASSPEDRGPYNEQFF.

J is TRBJ2-1 and V is TRBV6-5, with TRBD1 identical over 10 bases. Germline CDR1 is MNHEY and CDR2 is SVGAGI. The V gene end was trimmed by 9 bases and the J gene end by 5 bases; junction bases not matched to a gene: 7. The CDR3 consists of 14 residues. Here the CDR3 reads CASLRGQGNNEQFF. CDR3 coding DNA: TGTGCCAGTTTAAGGGGACAGGGGAACAATGAGCAGTTCTTC.

V gene TRBV28 combines with J gene TRBJ1-2; 7 bases line up with TRBD1. The V segment lost 6 bases and the J segment 7 bases; nucleotides outside the gene matches: 5. Germline V gene lookup returns CDR1 MDHEN and CDR2 SYDVKM. The CDR3 runs to 12 residues. Here the CDR3 reads CASSHDRAGYTF. The CDR3 DNA follows: TGTGCCAGCAGCCATGACAGGGCTGGCTACACCTTC.

This clonotype was recorded many times. The chain joins TRBV6-1 to TRBJ2-1, with TRBD2 matching over 15 bases. The CDR3 runs 16 residues. Losses at the gene ends were 6 bases for V and 8 bases for J; bases not matched to a gene: 8. CDR1 MNHNS and CDR2 SASEGT come from the germline V gene. This CDR3 is CASSVRTSGGADEQFF. CDR3 sequence (DNA): TGTGCCAGCAGCGTCCGGACTAGCGGGGGGGCGGATGAGCAGTTCTTC.

The gene calls are TRBV14 and TRBJ1-2; 7 bases align to TRBD1. This CDR3 comprises 15 residues. Per the germline V gene, CDR1 is SGHDN and CDR2 is FVKESK. V dropped 2 bases and J dropped 4; count of bases not matched to a gene: 7. The CDR3 reads CASSQWDSAIYGYTF. For the CDR3, the DNA is TGTGCCAGCAGCCAATGGGACAGCGCAATCTATGGCTACACCTTC.

Comment on this clonotype: It may be a read error: a sequence one base away is much more abundant. The CDR3 sequence: CASSFRERGSGYTF. The CDR3 region has the DNA TGTGCCAGCAGCTTCAGGGAGCGAGGTAGTGGCTACACCTTC. This sequence joins TRBV7-8 and TRBJ1-2; D perhaps matches TRBD1 (5 bases). The CDR3 has 14 residues. Trimming took off 3 bases at V and 7 bases at J, with 15 bases between the two ends. The germline V gene encodes CDR1 SGHVS and CDR2 FQNEAQ.